This T cell receptor beta chain came from a study of T cells expressing NK-cell markers. Study overall: Serological testing identified most of the eight sequenced donors as HCMV-seropositive and one as seronegative.

Study-level points and caveats: The same clonotypes also predominated in the CD3+CD56-NKG2C+ fraction of four donors.

Reanalyzing the 5' RACE reads, TCRdb keeps one entry per CDR3 protein, without DNA. This sample's table reports approximately 420,000 distinct CDR3 sequences. Per germline, CDR1 SGHRS and CDR2 YFSETQ. CDR3 length: 16 residues. In the case of this clonotype: Antigen: not known.

This clonotype was sampled from a woman aged 50 to 60 in good health. Sequencing was done on a sample of blood T cells: a sorted CD56 or NKG2C T cell subset, CD4+ or CD8+ T cells, or bulk PBMC T cells (not recorded which). V and J are TRBV5-1 and TRBJ2-3; TCRdb designates TRBD2, a call that cannot be tested without DNA. The CDR3 loop is CASKMGGGGGTDTQYF.